This TCR beta chain originates from a study of blood T cell repertoires in COVID-19. Whole-study context: T cells, B-cell-depleted T cells, or PBMCs provided the cDNA or gDNA that served as material.

With 3 bases clipped from V and 12 bases from J, the junction kept 9 bases outside the gene matches. Germline V gene lookup returns CDR1 SGHRS and CDR2 YFSETQ. CDR3 length: 14 amino acids. The table came from immunoSEQ multiplex PCR; TCRdb's copy has only in-frame clones and leaves some out. The sample records 200,000 to 300,000 clones, approximately 82% being singletons. In this sample, this clone turned up a few times. The sequence was collected from a woman older than 75 with acute or convalescent COVID-19. The sequencing sample was made of peripheral blood. The rearrangement uses TRBV5-1 and TRBJ2-5; TRBD2 matches at 12 bases. The CDR3 here is CASSSTSGRMRKYF. In nucleotides, the CDR3 is TGCGCCAGCAGCTCGACTAGCGGGAGAATGCGAAAGTACTTC. Looking up the rest from reference TRBV5-1 and TRBJ2-5 gives the full variable domain: KAGVTQTPRYLIKTRGQQVTLSCSPISGHRSVSWYQQTPGQGLQFLFEYFSETQRNKGNFPGRFSGRQFSNSRSEMNVSTLELGDSALYLCASSSTSGRMRKYFGPGTRLLVL.